The present T cell receptor (beta chain) was sequenced within a study of blood T cell repertoires in COVID-19. Germline V gene lookup returns CDR1 SGHRS and CDR2 YFSETQ. V was shortened by 0 bases and J by 0 bases, with 10 bases between the two germline ends. CDR3 length: 16 amino acids. Per the original data handling: Using reference gene primer amplification, nucleated cell counts were estimated. Repertoires were generated with immunoSEQ multiplex PCR, while TCRdb's copy carries only in-frame clones and drops some. The D gene and trimming were derived from the DNA, and the V and J assignments and clone size from that table. The table lists 200,000 to 250,000 clones, around 82% of them singletons.

The chain recombines TRBV5-1 with TRBJ2-1, with a possible D match to TRBD2 (6 bases). The sample was peripheral blood. The clonotype was recovered from a woman aged 70-85 years with acute or convalescent COVID-19. CDR3 in amino acids: CASSLVGGSSYNEQFF. The CDR3 DNA follows: TGCGCCAGCAGCTTGGTCGGGGGAAGCTCCTACAATGAGCAGTTCTTC.